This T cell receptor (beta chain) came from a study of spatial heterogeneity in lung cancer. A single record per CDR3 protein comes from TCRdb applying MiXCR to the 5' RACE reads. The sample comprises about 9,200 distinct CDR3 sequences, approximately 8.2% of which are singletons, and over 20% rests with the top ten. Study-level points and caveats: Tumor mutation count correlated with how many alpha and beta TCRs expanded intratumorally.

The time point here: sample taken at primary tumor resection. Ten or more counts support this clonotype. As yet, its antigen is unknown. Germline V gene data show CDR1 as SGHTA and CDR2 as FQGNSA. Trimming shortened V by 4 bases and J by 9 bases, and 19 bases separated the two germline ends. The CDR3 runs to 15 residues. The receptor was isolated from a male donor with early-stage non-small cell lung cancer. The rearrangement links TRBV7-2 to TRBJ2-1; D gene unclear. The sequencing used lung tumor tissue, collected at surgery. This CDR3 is CASSSPGPPPGEQFF. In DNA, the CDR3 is TGTGCCAGCAGCTCACCCGGGCCCCCCCCGGGTGAGCAGTTCTTC.